Shown below are 25 T cell receptor beta chains from a single sample sequenced in a study of T cells expressing NK-cell markers. TCRdb reanalyzed the 5' RACE reads and collapses them to one entry per CDR3 protein, without DNA. The sample's table shows a few hundred thousand distinct CDR3 sequences. Material for sequencing was blood T cells: a sorted CD56 or NKG2C T cell subset, CD4+ or CD8+ T cells, or bulk PBMC T cells (not recorded which). The source is a man aged 18-75 years in good health.

The chain carries TRBV5-1 and TRBJ2-7; the TCRdb call, TRBD1, lacks DNA for checking. The CDR3 totals 15 residues. Germline values: CDR1 SGHRS, CDR2 YFSETQ. The CDR3: CASSEGTELSYEQYF.

The chain combines TRBV7-8 with TRBJ2-2. The CDR3 covers 16 residues. Germline loops: CDR1 SGHVS, CDR2 FQNEAQ. CDR3 region: CASSLVARSSTGELFF. The full variable domain, rest sourced from reference TRBV7-8 and TRBJ2-2, is GAGVSQSPRYKVAKRGQDVALRCDPISGHVSLFWYQQALGQGPEFLTYFQNEAQLDKSGLPSDRFFAERPEGSVSTLKIQRTQQEDSAVYLCASSLVARSSTGELFFGEGSRLTVL.

The chain employs TRBV5-1 and TRBJ2-5; the D gene TCRdb calls, TRBD1, cannot be checked with no DNA. Germline values: CDR1 SGHRS, CDR2 YFSETQ. The CDR3 totals 15 residues. CDR3 protein: CASSLRDRDTETQYF.

This chain links TRBV7-9 with TRBJ1-1. This CDR3 has 16 amino acids. Germline CDR1 reads SEHNR; CDR2 reads FQNEAQ (reference sequence). The CDR3 is CASSLLRSGSNTEAFF.

The chain combines TRBV6-1 with TRBJ2-1; TCRdb calls TRBD1, which cannot be checked without DNA. The CDR3 consists of 17 residues. Germline CDR1 is MNHNS and CDR2 is SASEGT. CDR3 loop: CASSQPGDGTGYNEQFF.

The chain employs TRBV12-3 or TRBV12-4 and TRBJ2-1; TCRdb's D call of TRBD2 is untestable without DNA. The CDR3 loop spans 14 amino acids. The CDR3 spells CASSASGGRNEQFF.

V usage is TRBV20-1 and J usage is TRBJ2-7; TCRdb outputs TRBD1, but without DNA this stays unchecked. The V gene's germline CDR1 is DFQATT and CDR2 SNEGSKA (reference sequence). This CDR3 contains 13 residues. The CDR3 here is CSAAPNPDYEQYF.

The CDR3 region is CSAAVPGSTGELFF. The chain recombines TRBV20-1 with TRBJ2-2; TCRdb picks TRBD1, but there is no DNA to check that call. In germline, CDR1 is DFQATT, CDR2 SNEGSKA (reference sequence). The CDR3 sequence is 14 residues long.

The CDR3: CASSLSTGNNEKLFF. The chain recombines TRBV28 with TRBJ1-4. The CDR3 sequence is 15 residues long. Germline values: CDR1 MDHEN, CDR2 SYDVKM. Variable domain in full (rest from reference TRBV28 and TRBJ1-4): DVKVTQSSRYLVKRTGEKVFLECVQDMDHENMFWYRQDPGLGLRLIYFSYDVKMKEKGDIPEGYSVSREKKERFSLILESASTNQTSMYLCASSLSTGNNEKLFFGSGTQLSVL.

V usage is TRBV5-1 and J usage is TRBJ2-1; TCRdb's D gene call, TRBD2, goes unchecked for lack of DNA. The CDR3 spans 17 residues. Per germline, CDR1 SGHRS and CDR2 YFSETQ. CDR3 residues: CASSLYPGTSGYNEQFF.

The chain recombines TRBV4-2 with TRBJ1-2. CDR1 is LGHNA, CDR2 YNFKEQ, per germline. There are 15 residues in the CDR3. CDR3: CASSQERISNYGYTF.

This CDR3 reads CASSPGRGDLNNEQFF. The V call is TRBV5-1, the J call TRBJ2-1; the TCRdb D gene call, TRBD1, has no DNA to confirm it. The CDR3 is made up of 16 amino acids. The germline CDR1 and CDR2 sequences are SGHRS and YFSETQ.

The V call is TRBV29-1, the J call TRBJ2-7; TCRdb's D gene call, TRBD1, goes unchecked for lack of DNA. The CDR3 consists of 14 residues. CDR1 SQVTM and CDR2 ANQGSEA come from the germline V gene. CDR3 in amino acids: CSVEVDRGRYEQYF.

V gene TRBV20-1 combines with J gene TRBJ2-7; checking the TCRdb D call of TRBD1 is not possible without DNA. CDR1 is DFQATT, CDR2 SNEGSKA, per germline (reference sequence). CDR3 length: 15 amino acids. This CDR3 reads CSARPRDRGYHEQYF.

The chain uses TRBV7-2 and TRBJ1-2; TCRdb's D call, TRBD1, is unchecked because there is no DNA. The germline V gene has CDR1 SGHTA and CDR2 FQGNSA. This CDR3 comprises 16 residues. CDR3 residues: CASSPRTRTLNYGYTF. The full variable domain, its missing parts supplied by reference TRBV7-2 and TRBJ1-2, is GAGVSQSPSNKVTEKGKDVELRCDPISGHTALYWYRQSLGQGLEFLIYFQGNSAPDKSGLPSDRFSAERTGGSVSTLTIQRTQQEDSAVYLCASSPRTRTLNYGYTFGSGTRLTVV.

The chain employs TRBV6-2 or TRBV6-3 and TRBJ1-5; TCRdb names TRBD1, which stays unverified in the absence of DNA. CDR1 MNHEY and CDR2 SVGEGT come from the germline V gene. This CDR3 has 16 amino acids. The CDR3 loop is CASSWVRQGARQPQHF.

The chain links TRBV20-1 to TRBJ2-1; TCRdb returns TRBD2, unconfirmable since there is no DNA. Germline-derived CDR1 and CDR2 are DFQATT and SNEGSKA (reference sequence). The CDR3 loop spans 11 amino acids. The CDR3 spells CSARKGENGFF.

The rearrangement uses TRBV3-1 and TRBJ1-3. Germline V gene data show CDR1 as LGHDT and CDR2 as YNNKEL (reference sequence). The CDR3 runs to 14 residues. The CDR3 here is CASSREGRGNTIYF.

The chain carries TRBV9 and TRBJ1-1. Looked up from germline, CDR1 is SGDLS and CDR2 is YYNGEE. The CDR3 is 14 residues long. The CDR3 spells CASSARQWNTEAFF.

V gene TRBV27 combines with J gene TRBJ2-2; TCRdb's assignment of TRBD1 cannot be checked, as there is no DNA. Germline V gene data show CDR1 as MNHEY and CDR2 as SMNVEV (reference sequence). The CDR3 runs to 14 residues. This CDR3 reads CASRTDRLTGELFF.

The J gene is TRBJ1-5, the V gene TRBV29-1; absent DNA, TCRdb's TRBD1 call cannot be checked. This CDR3 is built from 13 residues. From germline, CDR1 is SQVTM and CDR2 ANQGSEA. The CDR3 reads CSVRQGYNQPQHF.

This rearrangement joins TRBV3-1 to TRBJ2-7. The germline gives CDR1 LGHDT, CDR2 YNNKEL (reference sequence). The CDR3 consists of 12 residues. The CDR3 loop is CASSVSSYEQYF.

The rearrangement uses TRBV3-1 and TRBJ1-2; as DNA is missing, the TRBD1 call by TCRdb cannot be tested. The CDR3 consists of 15 residues. The germline V gene encodes CDR1 LGHDT and CDR2 YNNKEL (reference sequence). CDR3 loop: CASSQDWAGGYGYTF.

This chain joins TRBV11-2 and TRBJ1-6; TCRdb reports TRBD1, a call that lacks DNA to check it against. Germline V CDR1 and CDR2: SGHAT, FQNNGV. This CDR3 is built from 16 residues. The CDR3 sequence is CASSLAGQRNRSPLHF.

The rearrangement uses TRBV19 and TRBJ1-6; TCRdb outputs TRBD1, but without DNA this stays unchecked. This CDR3 is built from 15 residues. Germline V gene sequence: CDR1 LNHDA, CDR2 SQIVND (reference sequence). CDR3 region: CASSIGGEGNSPLHF.